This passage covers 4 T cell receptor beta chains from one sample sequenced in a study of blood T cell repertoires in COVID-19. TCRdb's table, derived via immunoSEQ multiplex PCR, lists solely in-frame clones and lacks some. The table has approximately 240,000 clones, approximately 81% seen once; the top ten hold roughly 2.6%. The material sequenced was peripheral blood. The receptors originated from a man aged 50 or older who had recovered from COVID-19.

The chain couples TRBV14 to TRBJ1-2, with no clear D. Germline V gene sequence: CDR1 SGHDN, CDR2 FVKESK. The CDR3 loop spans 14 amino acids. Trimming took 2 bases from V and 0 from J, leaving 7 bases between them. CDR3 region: CASSQLLANYGYTF. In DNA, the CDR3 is TGTGCCAGCAGCCAATTATTAGCTAACTATGGCTACACCTTC.

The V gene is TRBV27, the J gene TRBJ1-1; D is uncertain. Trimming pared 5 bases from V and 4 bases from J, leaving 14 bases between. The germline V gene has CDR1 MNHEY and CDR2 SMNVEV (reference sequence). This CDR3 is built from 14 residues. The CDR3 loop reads CASSPAGFGTEAFF. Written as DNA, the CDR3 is TGTGCCAGCAGTCCGGCGGGGTTTGGCACTGAAGCTTTCTTT.

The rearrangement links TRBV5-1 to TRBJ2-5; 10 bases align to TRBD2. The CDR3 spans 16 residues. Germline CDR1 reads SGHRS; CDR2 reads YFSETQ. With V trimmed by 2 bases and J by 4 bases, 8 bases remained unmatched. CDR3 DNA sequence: TGCGCCAGCAGCTTCGCCCTAGCGGGAGTAGGAGAGACCCAGTACTTC. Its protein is CASSFALAGVGETQYF.

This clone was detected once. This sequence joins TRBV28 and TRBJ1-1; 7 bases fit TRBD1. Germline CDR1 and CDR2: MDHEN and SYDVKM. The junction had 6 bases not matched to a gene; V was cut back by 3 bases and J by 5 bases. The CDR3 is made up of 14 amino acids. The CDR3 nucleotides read TGTGCCAGCAGTTTGAGAGGGGGCTTGACTGAAGCTTTCTTT. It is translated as CASSLRGGLTEAFF.